Listed below are T cell receptor beta chains from one sample, sequenced in a study of T-cell memory formation after mild COVID-19. In TCRdb, the 5' RACE reads were re-called with MiXCR into one record per CDR3 protein. The sample holds 450,000 to 650,000 distinct CDR3 sequences; about a fifth are singletons and the top ten take roughly 8.1%. Source material: PBMCs or a T cell subset sorted from them (not recorded which). The receptors derive from an adult woman who had mild COVID-19 (a few samples of this study predate the infection). Cell type and time point are not known. Both conserved end residues are part of each CDR3. Fields, in order: V gene, J gene, D gene, clone size, CDR3 DNA, CDR3 protein. D genes are given only for firm matches. Rows may omit the clone size; those that give it use once, few, many or a size class.

v_gene: TRBV15
j_gene: TRBJ1-4
d_gene: .
abundance: few
CDR3nt: TGTGCCACCAGCACGCAGCAGGGACCAACTGAAAAACTGTTTTTT
CDR3aa: CATSTQQGPTEKLFF

v_gene: TRBV20-1
j_gene: TRBJ1-1
d_gene: .
abundance: few
CDR3nt: TGCAGTGCTAGAGATTCAGGGTCGGACACTGAAGCTTTCTTT
CDR3aa: CSARDSGSDTEAFF

v_gene: TRBV27
j_gene: TRBJ1-2
d_gene: .
abundance: .
CDR3nt: TGTGCCAGCAGTTTAGACAGCAAACTGGGTGGCTACACCTTC
CDR3aa: CASSLDSKLGGYTF

v_gene: TRBV5-4
j_gene: TRBJ2-3
d_gene: .
abundance: few
CDR3nt: TGTGCCAGCAGCGGCAGGGCTAGCACAGATACGCAGTATTTT
CDR3aa: CASSGRASTDTQYF

v_gene: TRBV12-3/TRBV12-4
j_gene: TRBJ2-5
d_gene: TRBD1
abundance: few
CDR3nt: TGTGCCAGCAGTGCCGGGACAGGGGTTGCAGAGACCCAGTACTTC
CDR3aa: CASSAGTGVAETQYF

v_gene: TRBV5-4
j_gene: TRBJ1-2
d_gene: TRBD1
abundance: .
CDR3nt: TGTGCCAGCAGCCGGGGACAGGGAAAGGATGGCTACACCTTC
CDR3aa: CASSRGQGKDGYTF

v_gene: TRBV7-9
j_gene: TRBJ2-1
d_gene: .
abundance: .
CDR3nt: TGTGCCAGCAGTCCCGACAGCTTC
CDR3aa: CASSPDSF

v_gene: TRBV18
j_gene: TRBJ1-1
d_gene: TRBD1
abundance: few
CDR3nt: TGTGCCAGCTCACCACAAGGATTCCCCGACAGGGATGAAGCTTTCTTT
CDR3aa: CASSPQGFPDRDEAFF

v_gene: TRBV2
j_gene: TRBJ2-5
d_gene: .
abundance: few
CDR3nt: TGTGCCAGCAGTGACTCGGACCTCCGGTTCGAAGAGACCCAGTACTTC
CDR3aa: CASSDSDLRFEETQYF

v_gene: TRBV25-1
j_gene: TRBJ2-7
d_gene: TRBD2
abundance: .
CDR3nt: TGTGCCAGCAGTCGGGCGGGGGACGGAGGTGGCGAGCAGTACTTC
CDR3aa: CASSRAGDGGGEQYF

v_gene: TRBV29-1
j_gene: TRBJ2-7
d_gene: .
abundance: .
CDR3nt: TGCAGCGTAGGCCCGGGACTTCTCCGGGACGAGCAGTACTTC
CDR3aa: CSVGPGLLRDEQYF

v_gene: TRBV2
j_gene: TRBJ2-7
d_gene: .
abundance: .
CDR3nt: TGTGCCAGCGGAGAGGCTAGTAGCTCCTACGAGCAGTACTTC
CDR3aa: CASGEASSSYEQYF

v_gene: TRBV6-2/TRBV6-3
j_gene: TRBJ2-7
d_gene: .
abundance: few
CDR3nt: TGTGCCAGCAGTAGACCGGGACGTAGCGAGCAGTACTTC
CDR3aa: CASSRPGRSEQYF

v_gene: TRBV7-9
j_gene: TRBJ2-5
d_gene: TRBD2
abundance: .
CDR3nt: TGTGCCAGCAGCCTCCGGGGTAGCGGGGGACCTCAAGAGACCCAGTACTTC
CDR3aa: CASSLRGSGGPQETQYF

v_gene: TRBV7-9
j_gene: TRBJ2-3
d_gene: .
abundance: .
CDR3nt: TGTGCCAGCAGCTTCTGGACTGTGACAGATACGCAGTATTTT
CDR3aa: CASSFWTVTDTQYF

v_gene: TRBV6-5
j_gene: TRBJ2-7
d_gene: .
abundance: .
CDR3nt: TGTGCCAGCAGTTACGGATACTCGAAGCAGTACTTC
CDR3aa: CASSYGYSKQYF

v_gene: TRBV12-3/TRBV12-4
j_gene: TRBJ1-2
d_gene: .
abundance: few
CDR3nt: TGTGCCAGCGGAAAACCGGGGGGTAACTATGGCTACACCTTC
CDR3aa: CASGKPGGNYGYTF

v_gene: TRBV10-3
j_gene: TRBJ2-1
d_gene: TRBD2
abundance: few
CDR3nt: TGTGCCATCAGTGAGTCTACTAGCGGTGCGCAGTTCTTC
CDR3aa: CAISESTSGAQFF

v_gene: TRBV7-2
j_gene: TRBJ1-4
d_gene: .
abundance: .
CDR3nt: TGTGCCAGCAGCGTGCAGGCCGGGGAACTGTTTTTT
CDR3aa: CASSVQAGELFF

v_gene: TRBV9
j_gene: TRBJ1-1
d_gene: TRBD1
abundance: once
CDR3nt: TGTGCCAGCAGCAGACAGGGTACGCCTGAAGCTTTCTTT
CDR3aa: CASSRQGTPEAFF

v_gene: TRBV7-9
j_gene: TRBJ1-1
d_gene: .
abundance: few
CDR3nt: TGTGCCAGCAGCTTAGAGGAAATGAACACTGAAGCTTTCTTT
CDR3aa: CASSLEEMNTEAFF

v_gene: TRBV5-6
j_gene: TRBJ2-7
d_gene: TRBD1
abundance: medium-sized
CDR3nt: TGTGCCAGCAGCGCGGACAGGGTGCGGGAGCAGTACTTC
CDR3aa: CASSADRVREQYF

v_gene: TRBV24-1
j_gene: TRBJ2-3
d_gene: .
abundance: few
CDR3nt: TGTGCCACCAGTGAAGAAGGAGGGGGACTGTTTTTCACAGATACGCAGTATTTT
CDR3aa: CATSEEGGGLFFTDTQYF

v_gene: TRBV29-1
j_gene: TRBJ2-3
d_gene: .
abundance: .
CDR3nt: TGCAGCGTTGAAGATAGGCATCGACAGACAGATACGCAGTATTTT
CDR3aa: CSVEDRHRQTDTQYF

v_gene: TRBV5-1
j_gene: TRBJ2-7
d_gene: TRBD2
abundance: .
CDR3nt: TGCGCCAGCAGCCCTAGTGGGCGGACTAGCGGGAACGAGCAGTACTTC
CDR3aa: CASSPSGRTSGNEQYF

v_gene: TRBV25-1
j_gene: TRBJ1-3
d_gene: .
abundance: many
CDR3nt: TGTGCCAGCAGTGAAGGACTGTTCTCTGGAAACACCATATATTTT
CDR3aa: CASSEGLFSGNTIYF

v_gene: TRBV19
j_gene: TRBJ2-3
d_gene: .
abundance: .
CDR3nt: TGTGCCAGTAGACCGGCGGGACTCACAGATACGCAGTATTTT
CDR3aa: CASRPAGLTDTQYF

v_gene: TRBV7-9
j_gene: TRBJ2-2
d_gene: .
abundance: .
CDR3nt: TGTGCCAGCAGCAGAACGGACGGGAACACCGGGGAGCTGTTTTTT
CDR3aa: CASSRTDGNTGELFF

v_gene: TRBV25-1
j_gene: TRBJ1-6
d_gene: .
abundance: .
CDR3nt: TGTGCCAGCAGTGAAACGGACGGCTGGGTAGGCCCCCTCCACTTT
CDR3aa: CASSETDGWVGPLHF

v_gene: TRBV7-2
j_gene: TRBJ2-3
d_gene: .
abundance: few
CDR3nt: TGTGCCAGCAGCTTTGGCAGCGGGCTTAGCACAGATACGCAGTATTTT
CDR3aa: CASSFGSGLSTDTQYF

v_gene: TRBV19
j_gene: TRBJ1-1
d_gene: TRBD1
abundance: .
CDR3nt: TGTGCCAGTATGGGACAGGGGGACACTGAAGCTTTCTTT
CDR3aa: CASMGQGDTEAFF

v_gene: TRBV12-3/TRBV12-4
j_gene: TRBJ1-2
d_gene: .
abundance: .
CDR3nt: TGTGCCAGCAGTCCCCAGAGAAACTATGGCTACACCTTC
CDR3aa: CASSPQRNYGYTF

v_gene: TRBV5-1
j_gene: TRBJ2-2
d_gene: .
abundance: few
CDR3nt: TGCGCCAGCAGCTTGGAAGGGGTCACCGGGGAGCTGTTTTTT
CDR3aa: CASSLEGVTGELFF

v_gene: TRBV27
j_gene: TRBJ2-2
d_gene: .
abundance: .
CDR3nt: TGTGCCAGCCCGACCGGGGAGCTGTTTTTT
CDR3aa: CASPTGELFF

v_gene: TRBV12-3/TRBV12-4
j_gene: TRBJ2-5
d_gene: TRBD2
abundance: few
CDR3nt: TGTGCCAGCAGTTTGCGCGGGGGCCAAGAGACCCAGTACTTC
CDR3aa: CASSLRGGQETQYF

v_gene: TRBV5-1
j_gene: TRBJ2-7
d_gene: TRBD1
abundance: few
CDR3nt: TGCGCCAGCAGCCCCCCGGACAGGGACTACGAGCAGTACTTC
CDR3aa: CASSPPDRDYEQYF

v_gene: TRBV24-1
j_gene: TRBJ1-2
d_gene: TRBD1
abundance: few
CDR3nt: TGTGCCACCAGTGGTAAGACAGGGAAGGCTAACTATGGCTACACCTTC
CDR3aa: CATSGKTGKANYGYTF

v_gene: TRBV6-1
j_gene: TRBJ1-5
d_gene: .
abundance: .
CDR3nt: TGTGCCAGCAGTGAGGGGGGACTCCAGCCCCAGCATTTT
CDR3aa: CASSEGGLQPQHF

v_gene: TRBV7-9
j_gene: TRBJ2-3
d_gene: TRBD2
abundance: few
CDR3nt: TGTGCCAGCAGCTTGCGACTAGCGGGAGACGCAGATACGCAGTATTTT
CDR3aa: CASSLRLAGDADTQYF

v_gene: TRBV24-1
j_gene: TRBJ2-1
d_gene: TRBD2
abundance: many
CDR3nt: TGTGCCACCAGTGCGACTAGCGGGAGAATGGGGCAGTTCTTC
CDR3aa: CATSATSGRMGQFF

v_gene: TRBV3-1
j_gene: TRBJ2-3
d_gene: .
abundance: .
CDR3nt: TGTGCCAGCAGCCGAAATCCTACACCTAGCACAGATACGCAGTATTTT
CDR3aa: CASSRNPTPSTDTQYF

v_gene: TRBV9
j_gene: TRBJ2-1
d_gene: .
abundance: .
CDR3nt: TGTGCCAGCAGCGTAGAGGCTAGCAATGAGCAGTTCTTC
CDR3aa: CASSVEASNEQFF

v_gene: TRBV7-2
j_gene: TRBJ2-1
d_gene: .
abundance: .
CDR3nt: TGTGCCAGCAGCTCCCTCGACGGGTACAATGAGCAGTTCTTC
CDR3aa: CASSSLDGYNEQFF

v_gene: TRBV7-9
j_gene: TRBJ1-2
d_gene: .
abundance: .
CDR3nt: TGTGCCAGCAGCTTAGCGCATTTGGGACAATTCTATGGCTACACCTTC
CDR3aa: CASSLAHLGQFYGYTF

v_gene: TRBV20-1
j_gene: TRBJ1-4
d_gene: .
abundance: .
CDR3nt: TGCAGTGCTCCGGGGCAGGCAGGGGTTAATGAAAAACTGTTTTTT
CDR3aa: CSAPGQAGVNEKLFF

v_gene: TRBV15
j_gene: TRBJ2-2
d_gene: TRBD2
abundance: few
CDR3nt: TGTGCCACCAGCAGAGTCGGCGGGAGGAACACCGGGGAGCTGTTTTTT
CDR3aa: CATSRVGGRNTGELFF

v_gene: TRBV6-5
j_gene: TRBJ2-7
d_gene: TRBD1
abundance: .
CDR3nt: TGTGCCAGCAGCATATACAGGGGTCCCTACGAGCAGTACTTC
CDR3aa: CASSIYRGPYEQYF

v_gene: TRBV18
j_gene: TRBJ1-2
d_gene: .
abundance: .
CDR3nt: TGTGCCAGCTCACCGGGACTGATTAACTATGGCTACACCTTC
CDR3aa: CASSPGLINYGYTF

v_gene: TRBV7-9
j_gene: TRBJ1-1
d_gene: TRBD1
abundance: few
CDR3nt: TGTGCCAGCAGCGCCGGACAGGGGGTGCTTGAAGCTTTCTTT
CDR3aa: CASSAGQGVLEAFF

v_gene: TRBV4-1
j_gene: TRBJ2-3
d_gene: .
abundance: .
CDR3nt: TGCGCCAGCAGCCAGAGGGGGGGGGGCGCGGGCACAGATACGCAGTATTTT
CDR3aa: CASSQRGGGAGTDTQYF

v_gene: TRBV12-3/TRBV12-4
j_gene: TRBJ2-2
d_gene: .
abundance: few
CDR3nt: TGTGCCAGCGGTTTGGTAAACACCGGGGAGCTGTTTTTT
CDR3aa: CASGLVNTGELFF

v_gene: TRBV4-3
j_gene: TRBJ1-2
d_gene: .
abundance: .
CDR3nt: TGCGCCAGCAGCCAAGTTATCGGGATCTATGGCTACACCTTC
CDR3aa: CASSQVIGIYGYTF

v_gene: TRBV10-3
j_gene: TRBJ2-7
d_gene: TRBD1
abundance: few
CDR3nt: TGTGCCGTCGGGGGTAGCTCCGACAGGGGTGTCTACGAGCAGTACTTC
CDR3aa: CAVGGSSDRGVYEQYF

v_gene: TRBV5-1
j_gene: TRBJ1-6
d_gene: .
abundance: .
CDR3nt: TGCGCCAGCAGCTTGGAAAATTCACCCCTCCACTTT
CDR3aa: CASSLENSPLHF

v_gene: TRBV3-1
j_gene: TRBJ2-5
d_gene: .
abundance: few
CDR3nt: TGTGCCAGCAGCCATGCGGGAGAGACCCAGTACTTC
CDR3aa: CASSHAGETQYF